This T cell receptor (beta chain) was retrieved from a study of Graves' ophthalmopathy and Graves' hyperthyroidism. Overall study context: Peripheral blood was collected at initial diagnosis, before any treatment.

Amplified material comprised TCR beta CDR3 regions derived from RNA transcripts. HTBI primers were employed in first-round RT-PCR, then a second-round multiplex PCR followed. TCRdb redid the calling of the multiplex PCR reads with MiXCR, one entry per CDR3 protein. The data contain 340,000 or so distinct CDR3 sequences, roughly 15% of them singletons. The CDR3 totals 16 residues. With V trimmed by 5 bases and J by 4 bases, 13 bases remained unmatched. Per germline, CDR1 SGHRS and CDR2 YFSETQ. This clonotype was recorded at least ten times. Its antigen remains unidentified. Study observations and caveats: In blood, most expanded thyroid clonotypes above 0.001 frequency were also detected.

The sample was peripheral blood. The chain has TRBV5-1 and TRBJ1-1, with 8 nucleotides matching TRBD1. This TCR derives from an adult man with Graves' ophthalmopathy. The CDR3 reads CASSFSPGQVGTEAFF. Written as DNA, the CDR3 is TGCGCCAGCAGTTTTAGTCCGGGACAGGTGGGCACTGAAGCTTTCTTT.